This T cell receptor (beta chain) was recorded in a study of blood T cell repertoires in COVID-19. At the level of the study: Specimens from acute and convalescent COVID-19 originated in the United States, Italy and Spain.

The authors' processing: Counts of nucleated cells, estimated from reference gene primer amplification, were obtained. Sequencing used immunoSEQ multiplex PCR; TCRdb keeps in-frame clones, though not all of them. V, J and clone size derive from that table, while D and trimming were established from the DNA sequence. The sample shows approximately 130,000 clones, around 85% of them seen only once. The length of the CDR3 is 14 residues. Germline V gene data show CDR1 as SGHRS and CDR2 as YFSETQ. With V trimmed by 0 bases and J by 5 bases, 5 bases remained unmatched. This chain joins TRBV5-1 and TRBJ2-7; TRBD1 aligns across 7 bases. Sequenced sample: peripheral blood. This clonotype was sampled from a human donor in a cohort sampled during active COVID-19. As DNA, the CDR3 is TGCGCCAGCAGCTTGGACGGGACAGTTAACGAGCAGTACGTC. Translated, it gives CASSLDGTVNEQYV.